Following are 18 T cell receptor beta chains from one sample sequenced in a study of blood T cell repertoires in COVID-19. Measured with immunoSEQ multiplex PCR; TCRdb has only the in-frame clones, and not every one. The repertoire consists of 100,000 or so clones, with around four fifths occurring once and the leading ten covering approximately 31%. The specimen sequenced was peripheral blood. These receptors originate from a man aged 65-85 years with active or convalescent COVID-19.

The chain joins TRBV24-1 to TRBJ2-7; 7 bases align to TRBD2. This CDR3 has 16 amino acids. CDR1 KGHDR and CDR2 SFDVKD come from the germline V gene. J lost 2 bases, V lost 3 bases, and 9 bases had no gene match. The CDR3 loop is CATSDNAGGSPYEQYF. In nucleotides, the CDR3 is TGTGCCACCAGTGATAACGCCGGGGGGTCCCCCTACGAGCAGTACTTC.

This chain links TRBV9 with TRBJ2-5, with TRBD2 as a possible D gene (5 bases). This CDR3 is 14 amino acids long. Germline-derived CDR1 and CDR2 are SGDLS and YYNGEE. V lost 5 bases and J lost 3, with 14 bases in between. CDR3 in DNA: TGTGCCAGCAGTGGGAATCCGGGGAAAGAGACCCAGTACTTC. Translating gives CASSGNPGKETQYF.

This chain uses TRBV7-2 with TRBJ1-2; 11 nucleotides agree with TRBD1. Unmatched junction bases numbered 13, after V lost 3 bases and J lost 7 bases. The CDR3 length is 17 residues. Germline CDR1 reads SGHTA; CDR2 reads FQGNSA. For the CDR3, the DNA is TGTGCCAGCAGCTTCGAATGGGACAGGGGGGATTACAGTGGCTACACCTTC. Amino acid sequence: CASSFEWDRGDYSGYTF. Looking up the rest from reference TRBV7-2 and TRBJ1-2 gives the full variable domain: GAGVSQSPSNKVTEKGKDVELRCDPISGHTALYWYRQSLGQGLEFLIYFQGNSAPDKSGLPSDRFSAERTGGSVSTLTIQRTQQEDSAVYLCASSFEWDRGDYSGYTFGSGTRLTVV.

This rearrangement joins TRBV5-1 to TRBJ1-3; D may be TRBD1 (5 bases). With 0 bases removed from V and 0 bases from J, the gap between germline ends came to 10 bases. The length of the CDR3 is 16 residues. Germline V lookup: CDR1 SGHRS, CDR2 YFSETQ. The CDR3 loop reads CASSLGDTGSGNTIYF. For the CDR3, the DNA is TGCGCCAGCAGCTTGGGAGACACAGGCTCTGGAAACACCATATATTTT.

V gene TRBV4-2 combines with J gene TRBJ2-2; the D gene is possibly TRBD2 (6 bases). V lost 0 bases, J lost 0 bases, and 11 bases lay in between. The CDR3 length is 17 residues. Germline lookup yields CDR1 LGHNA and CDR2 YNFKEQ. The DNA of the CDR3 is TGTGCCAGCAGCCAAGAAGTTTGGGGGGCGAACACCGGGGAGCTGTTTTTT. Translating gives CASSQEVWGANTGELFF.

This clone was seen ten or more times. V gene TRBV28 combines with J gene TRBJ1-1; D may be TRBD1 (6 bases). The germline V gene encodes CDR1 MDHEN and CDR2 SYDVKM. There are 12 residues in the CDR3. V lost 7 bases and J lost 14, with 20 bases in between. The chain's CDR3 is CASTNSVRQGFF. CDR3 DNA: TGTGCCAGCACCAATAGCGTCCGGCAGGGGTTCTTT.

CDR3 amino acids: CASSYQAGGVNTGELFF. CDR3 coding DNA: TGTGCCAGCAGTTATCAAGCGGGAGGGGTGAACACCGGGGAGCTGTTTTTT. The rearrangement links TRBV6-2 or TRBV6-3 to TRBJ2-2, with TRBD2 identical over 10 bases. This CDR3 is 17 amino acids long. The trim removed 3 bases at V and 1 base at J, leaving 5 bases unmatched. Germline CDR1 and CDR2: MNHEY and SVGEGT.

The gene calls are TRBV27 and TRBJ2-3; 8 positions match TRBD2. Germline values: CDR1 MNHEY, CDR2 SMNVEV (reference sequence). The CDR3 has 14 residues. The junction had 7 bases not matched to a gene; V was cut back by 6 bases and J by 5 bases. This chain's CDR3 is CASRGAGEVDTQYF. CDR3 DNA sequence: TGTGCCAGCAGGGGAGCGGGAGAGGTAGATACGCAGTATTTT.

This chain links TRBV24-1 with TRBJ2-5; weak D call: TRBD2 (5 bases). Germline V gene lookup returns CDR1 KGHDR and CDR2 SFDVKD. V was pared by 5 bases and J by 3 bases, with 6 bases between. The CDR3 contains 12 residues. CDR3 sequence: CATSVGEETQYF. The CDR3 coding sequence is TGTGCCACCAGTGTCGGGGAAGAGACCCAGTACTTC.

This clone was seen more than once but under ten times. The chain combines TRBV11-3 with TRBJ2-1; 10 bases line up with TRBD1. The CDR3 length is 15 residues. The junction had 4 bases not matched to a gene; V was cut back by 3 bases and J by 5 bases. CDR1 and CDR2 from the germline V gene are SGHNT and YENEEA. The DNA of the CDR3 is TGTGCCAGCAGCTTCGAGGGGACAGGGGACAATGAGCAGTTCTTC. It encodes CASSFEGTGDNEQFF.

The chain joins TRBV15 to TRBJ2-2; 8 nucleotides match TRBD1. The ends lost 3 bases at V and 2 bases at J; junction bases unmatched: 5. Germline V gene data show CDR1 as LNHNV and CDR2 as YYDKDF (reference sequence). The CDR3 contains 16 residues. CDR3 amino acids: CATSRNRGANTGELFF. CDR3 sequence (DNA): TGTGCCACCAGCAGGAACAGGGGGGCCAACACCGGGGAGCTGTTTTTT.

The chain employs TRBV4-2 and TRBJ2-3; D might be TRBD1 (6 bases). Trimming took off 0 bases at V and 0 bases at J, with 13 bases between the two ends. CDR1 and CDR2 from the germline V gene are LGHNA and YNFKEQ. This CDR3 is 17 amino acids long. The CDR3 spells CASSQDRGGTSTDTQYF. For the CDR3, the DNA is TGTGCCAGCAGCCAAGACAGGGGCGGAACTAGCACAGATACGCAGTATTTT.

The chain employs TRBV7-2 and TRBJ2-2, with TRBD2 matching 11 bases. V trimming: 6 bases; J trimming: 0 bases; junction bases outside the gene matches: 3. Germline V lookup: CDR1 SGHTA, CDR2 FQGNSA. This CDR3 is built from 16 residues. In DNA, the CDR3 is TGTGCCAGCAGAAGACTAGCGGGAACGAACACCGGGGAGCTGTTTTTT. Its translation is CASRRLAGTNTGELFF.

This chain joins TRBV12-5 and TRBJ1-1, with TRBD1 matching 9 bases. J lost 3 bases, V lost 5 bases, and 7 bases had no gene match. The germline gives CDR1 LGHNT, CDR2 FRNRAP. The CDR3 runs 15 residues. CDR3 nucleotides: TGTGCTAGTGGTCCCCCGGGACAGGGCTACACTGAAGCTTTCTTT. Translating it yields CASGPPGQGYTEAFF.

The rearrangement uses TRBV30 and TRBJ2-2, with D tentatively TRBD1 (6 bases). V shed 2 bases and J shed 2 bases, with 12 bases lying between them. This CDR3 comprises 15 residues. CDR1 GTSNPN and CDR2 SVGIG come from the germline V gene (reference sequence). CDR3 region: CAWSPDRSNTGELFF. The CDR3 DNA reads TGTGCCTGGAGTCCCGACAGGAGTAACACCGGGGAGCTGTTTTTT. Filled out from reference TRBV30 and TRBJ2-2, the complete variable domain reads SQTIHQWPATLVQPVGSPLSLECTVEGTSNPNLYWYRQAAGRGLQLLFYSVGIGQISSEVPQNLSASRPQDRQFILSSKKLLLSDSGFYLCAWSPDRSNTGELFFGEGSRLTVL.

This chain joins TRBV7-2 and TRBJ1-2; no clear D gene. The length of the CDR3 is 13 residues. Germline loops: CDR1 SGHTA, CDR2 FQGNSA. Trimming removed 1 base from V and 8 bases from J, with 11 bases in between. CDR3 protein: CASSLGPDWGYTF. The CDR3 DNA sequence: TGTGCCAGCAGCTTAGGGCCCGATTGGGGCTACACCTTC.

In its sample, this clone was seen a few times. The chain joins TRBV6-5 to TRBJ2-6, with D possibly matching TRBD1 (5 bases). The CDR3 loop spans 15 amino acids. Germline values: CDR1 MNHEY, CDR2 SVGAGI. Between the trimmed V and J ends, which lost 11 bases and 1 base, there was a span of 15 bases. The CDR3 is CACAHRGSGANVLTF. The CDR3 DNA sequence: TGTGCCTGCGCCCATAGGGGTTCTGGGGCCAACGTCCTGACTTTC.

The CDR3 loop reads CASGEQVSTQPQHF. The CDR3, as DNA: TGTGCCAGCGGGGAGCAAGTCTCGACCCAGCCCCAGCATTTT. This chain uses TRBV28 with TRBJ1-5; the D is unclear. The V gene's germline CDR1 is MDHEN and CDR2 SYDVKM. The CDR3 loop spans 14 amino acids. V was pared by 8 bases and J by 7 bases, with 18 bases between. The full variable domain, in which reference TRBV28 and TRBJ1-5 provide the parts outside the CDR3, is DVKVTQSSRYLVKRTGEKVFLECVQDMDHENMFWYRQDPGLGLRLIYFSYDVKMKEKGDIPEGYSVSREKKERFSLILESASTNQTSMYLCASGEQVSTQPQHFGDGTRLSIL.